This entry lists 22 T cell receptor beta chains sequenced from one sample in a study of chemoradiotherapy in HPV16-positive cancers. TCRdb's copy holds only in-frame clones and misses some; the assay was immunoSEQ multiplex PCR. Seen here are roughly 12,000 clones, 55% to 65% observed once, and the top ten hold around 21%. The sample was acquired from a patient who underwent chemoradiotherapy. Receptors were obtained from a human donor with HPV-associated anogenital cancer.

The rearrangement joins TRBV6-5 to TRBJ1-1; weak D call: TRBD1 (5 bases). V lost 0 bases, J lost 1 base, and 9 bases lay in between. Germline values: CDR1 MNHEY, CDR2 SVGAGI. The CDR3 runs 15 residues. CDR3 amino acids: CASSYSRGPNTEAFF. CDR3 bases: TGTGCCAGCAGTTACTCGAGGGGACCGAACACTGAAGCTTTCTTT.

This clone showed up just a few times. The chain employs TRBV11-2 and TRBJ2-7; 7 bases map to TRBD2. This CDR3 region has 13 residues. Trimming removed 4 bases from V and 5 bases from J; junction bases left unmatched: 5. Germline loops: CDR1 SGHAT, CDR2 FQNNGV. CDR3 protein: CASSWSSGDEQYF. The CDR3 coding sequence is TGTGCCAGCAGCTGGTCTAGCGGCGACGAGCAGTACTTC.

The CDR3 here is CASSTLPATGELFF. CDR3 sequence (DNA): TGTGCCAGCAGTACCCTTCCTGCAACCGGGGAGCTGTTTTTT. The chain combines TRBV27 with TRBJ2-2; D gene unclear. The CDR3 runs 14 residues. The germline V gene encodes CDR1 MNHEY and CDR2 SMNVEV (reference sequence). Trimming cost V 5 bases and J 5 bases, with 12 bases left between them.

The CDR3: CASSSRVGGTEAFF. DNA of the CDR3: TGTGCCAGCAGCTCCCGGGTGGGGGGTACTGAAGCTTTCTTT. The rearrangement links TRBV7-9 to TRBJ1-1, with a tentative D call TRBD1 (5 bases). With 4 bases removed from V and 5 bases from J, the gap between germline ends came to 14 bases. The CDR3 runs to 14 residues. Germline lookup yields CDR1 SEHNR and CDR2 FQNEAQ (reference sequence).

The CDR3 DNA reads as TGCGCCAGCAGCTTGGAGACAGGGGTTGAAAAACTGTTTTTT. Translated, it gives CASSLETGVEKLFF. J is TRBJ1-4 and V is TRBV5-1, with 8 positions matching TRBD1. J was trimmed by 7 bases and V by 0 bases; bases with no gene match: 2. CDR1 and CDR2 (germline): SGHRS, YFSETQ. The CDR3 is made up of 14 amino acids.

This clone has a handful of counts. The J gene is TRBJ1-1, the V gene TRBV7-9, with a weak D call TRBD1 (6 bases). Germline V gene lookup returns CDR1 SEHNR and CDR2 FQNEAQ (reference sequence). This CDR3 is 19 amino acids long. Trimming stripped 5 bases from V and 4 bases from J, with 29 bases between. The CDR3 region is CASSPLGGPAPTPRTEAFF. The CDR3 bases are TGTGCCAGCAGCCCACTAGGGGGGCCCGCTCCCACGCCTCGCACTGAAGCTTTCTTT.

This clone appeared a single time. The chain employs TRBV9 and TRBJ2-3; perhaps TRBD2 as D (7 bases). The CDR3 has 14 residues. Germline lookup yields CDR1 SGDLS and CDR2 YYNGEE. The V and J ends lost 4 bases and 6 bases respectively, with 15 bases between them. The CDR3 loop reads CASSLLEGGDTQYF. The CDR3 nucleotides are TGTGCCAGCAGCCTTTTGGAGGGGGGGGATACGCAGTATTTT. Based on the CDR3 plus reference TRBV9 and TRBJ2-3, the full variable domain is DSGVTQTPKHLITATGQRVTLRCSPRSGDLSVYWYQQSLDQGLQFLIQYYNGEERAKGNILERFSAQQFPDLHSELNLSSLELGDSALYFCASSLLEGGDTQYFGPGTRLTVL.

The gene calls are TRBV4-1 and TRBJ2-1; D unresolved. Trimming removed 0 bases from V and 7 bases from J, with 4 bases in between. There are 12 residues in the CDR3. The germline gives CDR1 MGHRA, CDR2 YSYEKL. The CDR3 DNA is TGCGCCAGCAGCCAAGAAGGGAATGAGCAGTTCTTC. It yields the protein CASSQEGNEQFF.

The chain links TRBV28 to TRBJ1-1; D gene ambiguous. Germline V gives CDR1 MDHEN, CDR2 SYDVKM. The CDR3 consists of 12 residues. Trimming took 2 bases from V and 4 from J, leaving 5 bases between them. In nucleotides, the CDR3 is TGTGCCAGCAGTTTACTACCCACTGAAGCTTTCTTT. This encodes CASSLLPTEAFF.

The CDR3 nucleotides are TGTGCCAGCAGCGTAGACAGCCCCTACGAGCAGTACTTC. It translates to CASSVDSPYEQYF. This chain joins TRBV9 and TRBJ2-7; D is unresolved. Trimming removed 0 bases at V and 2 bases at J, with 6 bases between. Germline-derived CDR1 and CDR2 are SGDLS and YYNGEE. CDR3 size: 13 residues. Full variable domain (outside the CDR3, taken from reference TRBV9 and TRBJ2-7): DSGVTQTPKHLITATGQRVTLRCSPRSGDLSVYWYQQSLDQGLQFLIQYYNGEERAKGNILERFSAQQFPDLHSELNLSSLELGDSALYFCASSVDSPYEQYFGPGTRLTVT.

This clone showed up just a few times. The rearrangement joins TRBV10-1 to TRBJ2-1; no reliable D call. CDR3 length: 14 residues. V was clipped by 2 bases and J by 5 bases, with 10 bases between them. Germline V lookup: CDR1 WNHNN, CDR2 SYGVQD (reference sequence). The CDR3 nucleotides are TGCGCCAGCAGTGAGATGGGGTCGCACAATGAGCAGTTCTTC. It yields the protein CASSEMGSHNEQFF.

The V and J genes are TRBV5-1 and TRBJ2-2; D not certain. The ends were cut back, 2 bases at V and 0 bases at J, with 8 bases in the middle. The CDR3 runs 15 residues. Germline CDR1 is SGHRS and CDR2 is YFSETQ. The CDR3 reads CASSLSPSNTGELFF. CDR3 DNA sequence: TGCGCCAGCAGCTTATCGCCGTCGAACACCGGGGAGCTGTTTTTT.

The chain carries TRBV5-6 and TRBJ2-1; D gene uncertain. Trimming removed 0 bases from V and 6 bases from J, with 7 bases in between. The CDR3 covers 13 residues. Germline CDR1 is SGHDT and CDR2 is YYEEEE. The CDR3 bases are TGTGCCAGCAGCTTGGGCAACAGCAATGAGCAGTTCTTC. The encoded protein is CASSLGNSNEQFF.

The chain carries TRBV29-1 and TRBJ1-1, with D perhaps TRBD1 (5 bases). The V end was cut by 8 bases, the J end by 6 bases, with 13 bases between. The CDR3 is made up of 11 amino acids. Germline-derived CDR1 and CDR2 are SQVTM and ANQGSEA. The CDR3 nucleotides are TGCAGCCCCGTCCAGGGAGCTGAAGCTTTCTTT. Translation: CSPVQGAEAFF.

The chain uses TRBV27 and TRBJ1-2; unclear D gene. The CDR3 is made up of 15 amino acids. The germline gives CDR1 MNHEY, CDR2 SMNVEV (reference sequence). Trimming shortened V by 4 bases and J by 2 bases, and 14 bases separated the two germline ends. Here the CDR3 DNA reads TGTGCCAGCAGTTCTCTGCAAGGGTGGAACTATGGCTACACCTTC. It translates to CASSSLQGWNYGYTF.

This chain joins TRBV9 and TRBJ2-7; D assignment may be TRBD1 or TRBD2 (5 bases each). CDR1 and CDR2 (germline): SGDLS, YYNGEE. The germline V and J ends were trimmed by 4 bases and 0 bases, with 11 bases remaining between them. The CDR3 loop spans 14 amino acids. In nucleotides, the CDR3 is TGTGCCAGCAGCCCGATTGGGACCTCCTACGAGCAGTACTTC. It yields the protein CASSPIGTSYEQYF.

This clone was detected only a few times. V gene TRBV28 combines with J gene TRBJ1-1; D remains unclear. The CDR3 consists of 14 residues. V was cut by 7 bases and J by 5 bases, with 17 bases left in between. Germline V gene sequence: CDR1 MDHEN, CDR2 SYDVKM. The CDR3 region is CASMSGEGGTEAFF. CDR3 nucleotides: TGTGCCAGCATGAGTGGTGAGGGTGGGACTGAAGCTTTCTTT.

The rearrangement uses TRBV4-2 and TRBJ1-2; the D is unclear. From germline, CDR1 is LGHNA and CDR2 YNFKEQ. Trimming cost V 0 bases and J 4 bases, with 12 bases left between them. This CDR3 is 15 amino acids long. For the CDR3, the DNA is TGTGCCAGCAGCCAAGATCCGATGGAGACCTATGGCTACACCTTC. As protein: CASSQDPMETYGYTF.

The chain carries TRBV7-2 and TRBJ1-6; no firm D call. The CDR3 has 18 residues. Germline V gene lookup returns CDR1 SGHTA and CDR2 FQGNSA. Trimming took 5 bases from V and 9 from J, leaving 26 bases between them. The CDR3 nucleotides are TGTGCCAGCAGCCCGAATTCGGGCAAGCCGTTCAGTTTTTCACCCCTCCACTTT. It encodes CASSPNSGKPFSFSPLHF.

The gene calls are TRBV10-3 and TRBJ2-1; 12 bases are shared with TRBD2. The CDR3 spans 16 residues. After removal of 4 bases from V and 4 bases from J, the junction contained 5 bases not matched to a gene. In germline, CDR1 is ENHRY, CDR2 SYGVKD. The CDR3 DNA reads TGTGCCATCAGTGGAGGACTAGCGGGGACTTACAATGAGCAGTTCTTC. Translation gives CAISGGLAGTYNEQFF.

The CDR3 region is CASTPGLPASPLHF. In DNA, the CDR3 is TGTGCCAGTACCCCTGGGTTACCGGCCTCACCCCTCCACTTT. The chain uses TRBV19 and TRBJ1-6; D call uncertain. Germline CDR1 and CDR2: LNHDA and SQIVND (reference sequence). Trimming took 7 bases from V and 10 from J, leaving 17 bases between them. The CDR3 consists of 14 residues.

This clone showed up just a few times. The chain is built from TRBV28 and TRBJ1-1; D uncertain. CDR1 is MDHEN, CDR2 SYDVKM, per germline. V lost 0 bases and J 8 bases, leaving 7 bases between the germline ends. This CDR3 comprises 12 residues. CDR3 amino acids: CASSLWSREAFF. The CDR3 coding sequence is TGTGCCAGCAGTTTATGGAGCCGAGAAGCTTTCTTT.